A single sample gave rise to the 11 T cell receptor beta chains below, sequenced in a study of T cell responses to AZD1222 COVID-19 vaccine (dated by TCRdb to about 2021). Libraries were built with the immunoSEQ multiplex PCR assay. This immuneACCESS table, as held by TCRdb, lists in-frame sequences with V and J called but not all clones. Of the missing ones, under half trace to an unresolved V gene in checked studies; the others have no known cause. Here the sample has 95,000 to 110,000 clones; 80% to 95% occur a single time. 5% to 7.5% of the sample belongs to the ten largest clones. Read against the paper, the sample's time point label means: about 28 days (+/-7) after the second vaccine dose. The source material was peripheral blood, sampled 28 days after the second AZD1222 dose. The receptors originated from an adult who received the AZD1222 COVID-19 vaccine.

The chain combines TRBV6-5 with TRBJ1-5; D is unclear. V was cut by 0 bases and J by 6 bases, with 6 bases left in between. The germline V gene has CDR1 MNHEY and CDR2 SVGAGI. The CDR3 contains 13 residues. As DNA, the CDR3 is TGTGCCAGCAGTTACTCCGGATCTCAGCCCCAGCATTTT. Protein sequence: CASSYSGSQPQHF.

CDR3 residues: CASSGGTSGSYEQYF. In DNA, the CDR3 is TGTGCCAGCAGCGGTGGGACTAGCGGGAGTTACGAGCAGTACTTC. The chain carries TRBV3-1 (or the pseudogene TRBV3-2) and TRBJ2-7; 14 bases are a match to TRBD2. Looked up from germline, CDR1 is LGHDT and CDR2 is YNNKEL (reference sequence). V shed 5 bases and J 4 bases; nucleotides not matched to a gene: 4. CDR3 length equals 15 residues.

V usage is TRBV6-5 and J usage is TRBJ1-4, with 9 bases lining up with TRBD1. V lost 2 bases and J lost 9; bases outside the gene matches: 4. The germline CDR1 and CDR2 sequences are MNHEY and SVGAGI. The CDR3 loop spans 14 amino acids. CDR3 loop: CASSYGQGQKKLFF. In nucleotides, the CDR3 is TGTGCCAGCAGTTACGGACAGGGGCAGAAAAAACTGTTTTTT.

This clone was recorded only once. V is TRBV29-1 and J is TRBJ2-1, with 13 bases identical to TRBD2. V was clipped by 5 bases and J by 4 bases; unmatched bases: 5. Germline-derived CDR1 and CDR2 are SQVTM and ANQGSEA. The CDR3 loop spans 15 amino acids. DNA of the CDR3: TGCAGCGTTAGAACTAGCGGGAGGGCTTACAATGAGCAGTTCTTC. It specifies CSVRTSGRAYNEQFF.

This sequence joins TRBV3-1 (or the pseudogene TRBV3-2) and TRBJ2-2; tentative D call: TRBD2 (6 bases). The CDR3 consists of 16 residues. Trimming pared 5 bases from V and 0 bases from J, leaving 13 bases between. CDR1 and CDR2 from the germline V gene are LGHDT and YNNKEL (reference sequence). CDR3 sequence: CASSWTTSSNTGELFF. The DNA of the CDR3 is TGTGCCAGCAGCTGGACGACTAGTTCGAACACCGGGGAGCTGTTTTTT.

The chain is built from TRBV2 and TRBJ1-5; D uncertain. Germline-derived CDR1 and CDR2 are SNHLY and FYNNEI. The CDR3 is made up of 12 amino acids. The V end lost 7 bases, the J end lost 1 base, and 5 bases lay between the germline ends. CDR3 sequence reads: CASTDSNQPQHF. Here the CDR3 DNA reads TGTGCCAGCACGGACAGCAATCAGCCCCAGCATTTT.

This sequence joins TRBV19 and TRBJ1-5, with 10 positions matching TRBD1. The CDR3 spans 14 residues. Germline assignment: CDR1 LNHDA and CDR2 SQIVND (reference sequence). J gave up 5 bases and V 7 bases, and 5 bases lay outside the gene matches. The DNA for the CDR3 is TGTGCCAGTACCGAGGACAGGGGGTATCAGCCCCAGCATTTT. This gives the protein CASTEDRGYQPQHF.

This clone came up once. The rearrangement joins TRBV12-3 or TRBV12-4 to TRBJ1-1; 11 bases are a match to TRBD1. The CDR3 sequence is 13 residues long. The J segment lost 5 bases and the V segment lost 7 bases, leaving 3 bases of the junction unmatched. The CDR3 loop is CASTGQGATEAFF. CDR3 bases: TGTGCCAGCACCGGACAGGGGGCAACTGAAGCTTTCTTT.

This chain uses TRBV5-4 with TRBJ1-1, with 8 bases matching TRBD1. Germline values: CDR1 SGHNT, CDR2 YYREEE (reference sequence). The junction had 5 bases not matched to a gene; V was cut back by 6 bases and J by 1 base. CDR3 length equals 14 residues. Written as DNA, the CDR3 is TGTGCCAGCAACACAGGGGGGGCGAACACTGAAGCTTTCTTT. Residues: CASNTGGANTEAFF.

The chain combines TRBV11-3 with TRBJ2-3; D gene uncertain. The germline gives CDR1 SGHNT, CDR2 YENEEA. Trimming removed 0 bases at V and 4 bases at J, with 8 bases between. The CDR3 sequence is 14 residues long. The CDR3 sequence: CASSLDGAADTQYF. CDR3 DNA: TGTGCCAGCAGCTTAGACGGTGCGGCAGATACGCAGTATTTT.

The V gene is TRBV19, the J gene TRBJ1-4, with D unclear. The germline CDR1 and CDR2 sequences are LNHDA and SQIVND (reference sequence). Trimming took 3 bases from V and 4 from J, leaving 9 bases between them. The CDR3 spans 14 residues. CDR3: CASSMSRINEKLFF. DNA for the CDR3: TGTGCCAGTAGTATGAGCAGGATTAATGAAAAACTGTTTTTT.